This TCR beta chain is drawn from a study of T cell repertoires in cytomegalovirus infection. Study observations and caveats: CMV-specific HLA-C-restricted TCR beta clonotypes dominated the ex vivo response.

The CDR3 length is 14 residues. Germline CDR1 and CDR2: MNHEY and SMNVEV (reference sequence). The V gene lost 3 bases and the J gene lost 1 base, with 7 bases spanning the gap. Each CDR3 protein gets one entry after TCRdb re-called the reads with MiXCR. In the table there are 700,000 to 900,000 distinct CDR3 sequences, just under 30% of which are singletons. On this clonotype: Its specificity is unknown.

The rearrangement uses TRBV27 and TRBJ2-1; no reliable D call. The sequence came from a human donor in good health (CMV status not recorded). Some clones in this sample may be carry-over from other donors' samples. The sequencing here drew on cultured CD8+ T cells from PBMCs, taken from culture after CMV antigen stimulation. The CDR3 bases are TGTGCCAGCAGTTTTGACCCGTCCTACAATGAGCAGTTCTTC. This sequence encodes CASSFDPSYNEQFF.